This T cell receptor (beta chain) was observed in a study of lymphopenia after photon versus proton radiotherapy. General study findings and limits: Relative stability marked proton patients; photon patients lost diversity and naive cells. Post-nadir diversity loss with photons came from oligoclonal expansion, particularly CD8+ Temra cells. In patients who died, overall survival fell as post-nadir TCR diversity dropped more.

TCRdb keeps only in-frame clones here, not all; method: immunoSEQ multiplex PCR. The table records approximately 25,000 clones, over 80% of them present only once. Germline V gene sequence: CDR1 SGDLS, CDR2 YYNGEE. This CDR3 is built from 15 residues. After removal of 2 bases from V and 2 bases from J, the junction contained 4 bases not matched to a gene. Worth noting for this clone: Its antigen is currently unknown.

The chain is built from TRBV9 and TRBJ2-3; 8 bases match TRBD2. The specimen was peripheral blood, collected from a patient treated with photon-based radiotherapy. The TCR comes from a man aged 50 to 59 with gastric cancer. In nucleotides, the CDR3 is TGTGCCAGCAGCGTGAGCGGGGGAATCACAGATACGCAGTATTTT. Its translation: CASSVSGGITDTQYF.